The source of this TCR beta chain is a study of T cell responses to AZD1222 COVID-19 vaccine. CDR3 length: 12 amino acids. Trimming took 6 bases from V and 3 from J, leaving 9 bases between them. Germline V CDR1 and CDR2: LGHDT, YNNKEL (reference sequence). Sequencing was performed with immunoSEQ multiplex PCR; in TCRdb, only in-frame clones are kept and a portion is missing. The table lists 85,000 to 110,000 clones, 75% to 90% of them singletons, with 20% in the top ten. The starting material was peripheral blood, obtained on day 0 of AZD1222 vaccination. The chain uses TRBV3-1 (or the pseudogene TRBV3-2) and TRBJ2-7; D call uncertain. The receptor was isolated from an adult in good health. CDR3 in amino acids: CASSLQSYEQYF. CDR3 sequence (DNA): TGTGCCAGCAGTCTACAGAGCTACGAGCAGTACTTC.